This T cell receptor beta chain was identified in a study of identical twins. Study-wide results and caveats: Cord blood beta clonotypes that were abundant carried fewer insertions, and memory repertoires showed no such trend.

Using its own MiXCR run on the 5' RACE reads, TCRdb lists one record per CDR3 protein. The repertoire includes around 530,000 distinct CDR3 sequences, 13% to 15% of them detected once, and 0.35% to 0.45% sits in the top ten. Of note for this clonotype: No antigen is known for it.

CDR3 length: 17 amino acids. The V gene end was trimmed by 0 bases and the J gene end by 0 bases; junction bases not matched to a gene: 8. Germline V CDR1 and CDR2: SGHRS, YFSETQ. These data also formed part of another study, on yellow fever vaccine responses in identical twins.

The TCR sequence derives from a woman aged 18-35 years in good health. What was sequenced was CD4+ T cells sorted from blood. V and J are TRBV5-1 and TRBJ2-5, with 7 bases identical to TRBD2. CDR3 sequence reads: CASSLGRTLADQETQYF. The CDR3 bases are TGCGCCAGCAGCTTGGGGCGGACCCTAGCGGACCAAGAGACCCAGTACTTC.